Following are 8 T cell receptor beta chains from one sample sequenced in a study of OX40 agonist ivuxolimab in advanced cancers. Method: immunoSEQ multiplex PCR; TCRdb's copy keeps in-frame clones and lacks some. The sample holds 98,000 or so clones, 80% to 95% seen once. This sample comprised CD4+ or CD8+ T cells sorted from blood, obtained in a trial of the OX40 agonist ivuxolimab. These TCRs come from an adult with an advanced solid tumor such as melanoma, head and neck, liver or kidney cancer.

This CDR3 is CASSLSPVLLGTEAFF. The CDR3 nucleotides are TGTGCCAGCAGTTTATCCCCGGTCCTCTTGGGAACTGAAGCTTTCTTT. This chain connects TRBV27 to TRBJ1-1, with D unresolved. V lost 0 bases and J lost 5, with 16 bases in between. CDR1 is MNHEY and CDR2 is SMNVEV in the germline V gene (reference sequence). CDR3 size: 16 residues.

The J gene is TRBJ2-1, the V gene TRBV5-1; the D gene is possibly TRBD2 (5 bases). The ends were cut back, 4 bases at V and 1 base at J, with 12 bases in the middle. The CDR3 spans 15 residues. Germline values: CDR1 SGHRS, CDR2 YFSETQ. The CDR3 region has the DNA TGCGCCAGCAGCCGGGATACCCAGTCCTACAATGAGCAGTTCTTC. This translates into CASSRDTQSYNEQFF. The entire variable domain, with the rest obtained from reference TRBV5-1 and TRBJ2-1, is as follows: KAGVTQTPRYLIKTRGQQVTLSCSPISGHRSVSWYQQTPGQGLQFLFEYFSETQRNKGNFPGRFSGRQFSNSRSEMNVSTLELGDSALYLCASSRDTQSYNEQFFGPGTRLTVL.

As to this clone: Different DNA sequences within this sample yield the same CDR3. The genes are TRBV5-1 and TRBJ2-7, with 8 bases matching TRBD1. The length of the CDR3 is 14 residues. From germline, CDR1 is SGHRS and CDR2 YFSETQ. V was clipped by 4 bases and J by 4 bases; unmatched bases: 7. The CDR3 here is CASSLTGEIYEQYF. CDR3 coding DNA: TGCGCCAGCAGCCTGACAGGGGAGATATACGAGCAGTACTTC.

This chain links TRBV28 with TRBJ2-5, with TRBD2 identical over 8 bases. Unmatched junction bases numbered 20, after V lost 7 bases and J lost 7 bases. Germline V lookup: CDR1 MDHEN, CDR2 SYDVKM. The CDR3 is 17 amino acids. The CDR3 nucleotides are TGTGCCAGCACCAAAATTCAACCGGGACTAGATACGTCGACCCAGTACTTC. Translated: CASTKIQPGLDTSTQYF.

CDR3 in DNA: TGTGCCTGGACGGCCAGGGCCCTCCACTACGAGCAGTACTTC. Amino acids: CAWTARALHYEQYF. V and J are TRBV30 and TRBJ2-7, with D perhaps matching TRBD1 (5 bases). V was pared by 4 bases and J by 3 bases, with 16 bases between. The CDR3 is 14 residues long. Germline V CDR1 and CDR2: GTSNPN, SVGIG (reference sequence).

The chain combines TRBV7-3 with TRBJ2-1; TRBD1 might be the D (6 bases). V was trimmed by 4 bases and J by 9 bases, leaving 19 bases between them. The CDR3 extends over 15 amino acids. The germline V gene has CDR1 SGHTA and CDR2 FQGTGA. CDR3 sequence (DNA): TGTGCCAGCAGCTCAACCCCGGGACACAACAGTGAGCAGTTCTTC. Its protein is CASSSTPGHNSEQFF.

Note on this clone: One junction end does not reproduce the germline sequence, and a read error may be involved. The chain carries TRBV7-7 and TRBJ2-5; D is perhaps TRBD2 (6 bases). The CDR3 is 15 amino acids. CDR1 is SSHAT, CDR2 FNYEAQ, per germline (reference sequence). The CDR3 protein is CASSLSSVGQETQYF. CDR3 DNA sequence: TGTGCTAGCAGCTTATCTAGCGTAGGACAAGAGACCCAGTACTTC.

The chain is built from TRBV6-5 and TRBJ1-2; 8 positions agree with TRBD1. Trimming took 4 bases from V and 6 from J; bases not matched to a gene: 7. The CDR3 covers 14 residues. Per the germline V gene, CDR1 is MNHEY and CDR2 is SVGAGI. The CDR3 region has the DNA TGTGCCAGCAGTTCCCACCAGGGGGCGGATGGCTACACCTTC. It translates to CASSSHQGADGYTF.